The next 17 T cell receptor beta chains were all read from a single sample in a study of T cell responses to AZD1222 COVID-19 vaccine. The data were produced by immunoSEQ multiplex PCR, yet TCRdb's version contains in-frame clones alone and is incomplete. The top ten hold 2.5% to 3% of the sample, which has under 150,000 clones, 91% seen once. The sequenced sample was peripheral blood, obtained on day 0 of AZD1222 vaccination. These receptors were obtained from an adult in good health.

In the case of this clone: An end of the junction does not agree with germline; a read error may underlie this. The chain combines TRBV7-2 with TRBJ2-4, with D uncertain. This CDR3 spans 15 amino acids. The germline CDR1 and CDR2 sequences are SGHTA and FQGNSA. The CDR3 sequence: CASSLAGVTKNVQYF. The CDR3 DNA reads as TGTGCCAGCAGCTTAGCTGGGGTTACGAAAAACGTTCAGTACTTC. Variable domain in full (rest from reference TRBV7-2 and TRBJ2-4): GAGVSQSPSNKVTEKGKDVELRCDPISGHTALYWYRQSLGQGLEFLIYFQGNSAPDKSGLPSDRFSAERTGGSVSTLTIQRTQQEDSAVYLCASSLAGVTKNVQYFGAGTRLSVL.

The J gene is TRBJ2-4, the V gene TRBV5-4; D gene ambiguous. The V end was cut by 2 bases, the J end by 3 bases, with 3 bases between. This CDR3 is 12 amino acids long. Germline V gene sequence: CDR1 SGHNT, CDR2 YYREEE (reference sequence). The CDR3 region has the DNA TGTGCCAGCAGCTTTGACAAAAACATTCAGTACTTC. The encoded protein is CASSFDKNIQYF.

The count of this clone is one. CDR3 amino acids: CASSATGREQYF. The CDR3 bases are TGCGCCAGCAGCGCAACAGGACGCGAGCAGTACTTC. The chain recombines TRBV5-1 with TRBJ2-7, with D maybe TRBD1 (5 bases). This CDR3 has 12 residues. Germline V gives CDR1 SGHRS, CDR2 YFSETQ. The ends were cut back, 4 bases at V and 6 bases at J, with 11 bases in the middle.

This chain links TRBV25-1 with TRBJ2-3; D assignment may be TRBD1 or TRBD2 (5 bases each). With 1 base removed from V and 5 bases from J, the gap between germline ends came to 16 bases. This CDR3 contains 16 residues. The germline CDR1 and CDR2 sequences are MGHDK and SYGVNS. The CDR3 here is CASSELGRTRQDTQYF. The CDR3 coding sequence is TGTGCCAGCAGTGAATTGGGACGCACGCGGCAAGATACGCAGTATTTT.

The gene calls are TRBV4-1 and TRBJ2-1; perhaps TRBD2 as D (5 bases). The V and J ends lost 0 bases and 10 bases respectively, with 13 bases between them. The CDR3 is made up of 14 amino acids. Germline V CDR1 and CDR2: MGHRA, YSYEKL. Here the CDR3 reads CASSQDGLAGEQFF. CDR3 nucleotide sequence: TGCGCCAGCAGCCAAGATGGCCTAGCCGGGGAGCAGTTCTTC.

The chain carries TRBV4-2 and TRBJ2-6; 10 bases align to TRBD1. Germline loops: CDR1 LGHNA, CDR2 YNFKEQ. V lost 1 base and J lost 3; bases outside the gene matches: 9. CDR3 length: 19 amino acids. Here the CDR3 DNA reads TGTGCCAGCAGCCAAGTTTCGGGACAGGGGTCTATTGGGGCCAACGTCCTGACTTTC. It encodes CASSQVSGQGSIGANVLTF.

This chain links TRBV24-1 with TRBJ2-2, with a possible D match to TRBD2 (6 bases). In germline, CDR1 is KGHDR, CDR2 SFDVKD. V lost 5 bases and J 4 bases, leaving 19 bases between the germline ends. The CDR3 runs to 17 residues. CDR3 nucleotides: TGTGCCACCAGTGGAAAAGAGCGGGCTTTGAGCACCGGGGAGCTGTTTTTT. Encoded protein: CATSGKERALSTGELFF.

This chain uses TRBV7-9 with TRBJ2-1, with 7 bases identical to TRBD2. V shed 5 bases, J shed 1 base, and the junction held 5 bases outside the gene matches. CDR1 and CDR2 (germline): SEHNR, FQNEAQ (reference sequence). The CDR3 is 15 amino acids. The DNA of the CDR3 is TGTGCCAGCAGCCAAGGACTAGTGTCCTACAATGAGCAGTTCTTC. This codes for CASSQGLVSYNEQFF.

The chain is built from TRBV5-1 and TRBJ2-3; no reliable D call. Trimming stripped 2 bases from V and 2 bases from J, with 3 bases between. CDR1 is SGHRS and CDR2 is YFSETQ in the germline V gene. This CDR3 comprises 12 residues. CDR3 loop: CASSFNTDTQYF. The CDR3 DNA reads as TGCGCCAGCAGCTTTAACACAGATACGCAGTATTTT.

This clone was observed once. V is TRBV7-8 and J is TRBJ2-1, with D perhaps TRBD1 or TRBD2 (5 bases each). The ends were cut back, 4 bases at V and 2 bases at J, with 15 bases in the middle. Germline loops: CDR1 SGHVS, CDR2 FQNEAQ. There are 16 residues in the CDR3. For the CDR3, the DNA is TGTGCCAGCAGCTCGTTAGGTGGGACGGCCTACAATGAGCAGTTCTTC. Amino acids: CASSSLGGTAYNEQFF.

The chain employs TRBV24-1 and TRBJ2-1; a weak D match, TRBD1 (6 bases). The CDR3 has 14 amino acids. Germline values: CDR1 KGHDR, CDR2 SFDVKD. The V end lost 4 bases, the J end lost 3 bases, and 9 bases lay between the germline ends. The CDR3 DNA reads TGTGCCACCAGTGAGACAGGAGACTACAATGAGCAGTTCTTC. This sequence encodes CATSETGDYNEQFF.

The V call is TRBV19, the J call TRBJ1-4; 9 bases fit TRBD1. From germline, CDR1 is LNHDA and CDR2 SQIVND (reference sequence). The CDR3 covers 15 residues. Trimming took 10 bases from V and 7 from J; bases not matched to a gene: 13. DNA of the CDR3: TGTGCCACCGCCCTACTAACAGGGGGCCTTGAAAAACTGTTTTTT. Translation gives CATALLTGGLEKLFF.

The J gene is TRBJ1-5, the V gene TRBV28; D is perhaps TRBD1 (5 bases). The CDR3 sequence is 15 residues long. V was cut by 5 bases and J by 5 bases, with 16 bases left in between. Germline V gene sequence: CDR1 MDHEN, CDR2 SYDVKM. This chain's CDR3 is CASSVVTGEDQPQHF. Here the CDR3 DNA reads TGTGCCAGCAGTGTCGTAACGGGGGAGGATCAGCCCCAGCATTTT.

This chain uses TRBV18 with TRBJ1-5; tentative D call: TRBD1 (6 bases). Germline V gives CDR1 KGHSH, CDR2 LQKENI. CDR3 length: 16 residues. V gave up 3 bases and J gave up 6 bases, with 18 bases separating them. CDR3 coding DNA: TGTGCCAGCTCACCTCGTCCAGGGGAGGGCTTTCAGCCCCAGCATTTT. The encoded protein is CASSPRPGEGFQPQHF.

The V and J genes are TRBV6-1 and TRBJ1-2; the D is unclear. Trimming took 0 bases from V and 6 from J, leaving 5 bases between them. Looked up from germline, CDR1 is MNHNS and CDR2 is SASEGT. The CDR3 loop spans 12 amino acids. CDR3 bases: TGTGCCAGCAGTGAAGCTTTCGATGGCTACACCTTC. Translating it yields CASSEAFDGYTF.

Here the CDR3 reads CASSGGLNTEAFF. Written as DNA, the CDR3 is TGTGCCAGCAGCGGGGGCCTAAACACTGAAGCTTTCTTT. The genes are TRBV9 and TRBJ1-1; perhaps TRBD1 as D (5 bases). The CDR3 runs to 13 residues. V was clipped by 3 bases and J by 2 bases, with 8 bases between them. Germline V CDR1 and CDR2: SGDLS, YYNGEE.

The CDR3 bases are TGTGCCAGCAGCGGGGGGGGCATACTAGAGACCCAGTACTTC. As protein: CASSGGGILETQYF. V is TRBV11-2 and J is TRBJ2-5; the D gene is possibly TRBD2 (7 bases). This CDR3 spans 14 amino acids. Deletions cut 5 bases from V and 4 bases from J, with 14 bases between. Per germline, CDR1 SGHAT and CDR2 FQNNGV.